This T cell receptor (beta chain) derives from a study of blood T cell repertoires in COVID-19. Study-level information: Sources were T cells, B-cell-depleted T cells, or PBMCs; the material itself was cDNA or gDNA.

This clone was seen more than once but under ten times. V lost 7 bases, J lost 7 bases, and 16 bases lay in between. Germline CDR1 reads MDHEN; CDR2 reads SYDVKM. The CDR3 covers 13 residues. How the authors handled the data: Reference gene primer amplification gave nucleated cell count estimates. Clones were sequenced by immunoSEQ multiplex PCR, and TCRdb holds only the in-frame ones, with some missing. V and J calls and clone size are given by that table; D and trimming were obtained from the DNA. The sample carries tens of thousands of clones, just over 85% recorded once. Sequencing was carried out using peripheral blood. This sequence joins TRBV28 and TRBJ1-1, with a possible D match to TRBD1 (5 bases). This sequence was found in a woman aged 60 to 75 with acute or convalescent COVID-19. The CDR3 nucleotides read TGTGCCAGCACCGTTTCCCAGGGATTTGAAGCTTTCTTT. It codes for CASTVSQGFEAFF.